Listed below are T cell receptor beta chains from one sample, sequenced in a study of tumor-infiltrating lymphocytes in primary liver carcinoma. In TCRdb, the multiplex PCR reads were re-called with MiXCR into one record per CDR3 protein. The sample has about 200,000 distinct CDR3 sequences, roughly 80% seen once. Sample: tumor tissue from primary liver carcinoma. These TCRs come from a man aged 40-49 years with primary liver carcinoma and hepatitis B virus infection. Both conserved end residues are part of each CDR3. Fields, in order: V gene, J gene, D gene, clone size, CDR3 protein, CDR3 DNA. A D gene is named only where the DNA matches it firmly. Only part of the rows carry a size: once, few, many, or a class if the clone is expanded.

>TRBV24-1|TRBJ1-1|NA|NA
CATSDSSLSNTEAFF
TGTGCCACCAGTGATTCTTCTCTGAGCAACACTGAAGCTTTCTTT
>TRBV12-3/TRBV12-4|TRBJ2-2|NA|NA
CASSPRWRTNSGELFF
TGTGCCAGCAGTCCCCGGTGGCGGACGAACAGCGGGGAGCTGTTTTTT
>TRBV29-1|TRBJ2-7|NA|NA
CSVGWGNHENYF
NA
>TRBV2|TRBJ1-1|TRBD1|many
CASRRDSQGEAFF
TGTGCCAGCAGGAGGGACAGTCAGGGTGAAGCTTTCTTT
>TRBV12-3/TRBV12-4|TRBJ1-1|NA|NA
CTSSRPGLGNTEAFF
TGTACCAGCAGTAGACCGGGACTGGGGAACACTGAAGCTTTCTTT
>TRBV9|TRBJ2-3|TRBD2|NA
CASNERLAGHTDTQYF
TGTGCCAGCAACGAGAGACTAGCGGGGCACACAGATACGCAGTATTTT
>TRBV4-3|TRBJ2-2|TRBD2|NA
CASSQAPLGAGGPGELFF
TGCGCCAGCAGCCAAGCCCCATTGGGAGCGGGGGGGCCCGGGGAGCTGTTTTTT
>TRBV11-2|TRBJ1-6|TRBD1|NA
CASSFTAGTADSPLHF
TGTGCCAGCAGCTTCACCGCCGGGACAGCGGATTCACCCCTCCACTTT
>TRBV28|TRBJ1-2|TRBD1|NA
CASHGQGLANYGYTF
TGTGCCAGCCATGGACAGGGCTTAGCTAACTATGGCTACACCTTC
>TRBV4-3|TRBJ2-5|NA|NA
CASSQNWRGETQYF
TGCGCCAGCAGCCAAAACTGGAGGGGGGAGACCCAGTATTTC
>TRBV29-1|TRBJ2-1|NA|many
CSVRLGGYNEQFF
TGCAGCGTGCGACTAGGGGGGTACAATGAGCAGTTCTTC
>TRBV29-1|TRBJ1-1|NA|NA
CSVTGGLLLDAEAFF
TGCAGCGTGACTGGGGGCCTCCTCCTGGACGCTGAAGCTTTCTTT
>TRBV29-1|TRBJ2-5|NA|NA
CCGATDQETQYF
TGCTGCGGAGCGACAGACCAAGAGACCCAGTACTTC
>TRBV11-2|TRBJ1-5|NA|once
CASSIWGDQSQHF
TGTGCCAGCAGCATATGGGGCGATCAGTCCCAGCATTTT
>TRBV12-3/TRBV12-4|TRBJ2-7|NA|many
CASSQGHEQYF
TGTGCCAGCAGTCAGGGCCACGAGCAGTACTTC
>TRBV4-2|TRBJ1-2|NA|NA
CASSQETAQGLEHGYTF
TGTGCCAGCAGCCAAGAAACCGCCCAGGGGCTTGAGCATGGCTACACCTTC
>TRBV12-3/TRBV12-4|TRBJ2-5|NA|once
CASSSSGVEAQYF
TGTGCCAGTAGTTCATCCGGCGTGGAGGCCCAGTACTTC
>TRBV14|TRBJ2-3|NA|NA
CTSSIGYTDTQYF
TGTACCAGCAGCATAGGATACACAGATACGCAGTATTTT
>TRBV5-4|TRBJ2-1|NA|NA
CASSFFGTYNEQFF
TGTGCCAGCAGCTTCTTTGGGACCTACAATGAGCAGTTCTTC
>TRBV19|TRBJ1-5|NA|NA
CASTLRVNQPQHF
TGTGCCAGTACCCTACGGGTAAATCAGCCCCAGCATTTT
>TRBV29-1|TRBJ2-1|TRBD1|NA
CSPSIETGGGYEQFF
TGCAGCCCAAGTATCGAGACAGGGGGTGGCTATGAGCAGTTCTTC
>TRBV30|TRBJ1-2|TRBD1|NA
CACSGWTGSVDDYTF
TGTGCCTGCTCCGGCTGGACAGGGTCGGTGGATGACTACACCTTC
>TRBV6-2/TRBV6-3|TRBJ1-5|NA|NA
CASSHTLRTLAANQPQNF
TGTGCCAGCAGTCACACCCTTCGGACCTTGGCCGCGAATCAGCCACAGAATTTT
>TRBV12-3/TRBV12-4|TRBJ2-3|NA|once
CVSSINVGRGRADTQYF
TGTGTCAGCAGTATAAACGTGGGTAGGGGACGGGCAGATACGCAGTATTTT
>TRBV28|TRBJ1-3|NA|NA
CASARGARSGNTMYF
TGTGCCAGCGCCCGGGGGGCCCGCTCTGGAAACACCATGTATTTT
>TRBV30|TRBJ1-1|NA|many
CAWKKQGLTEAFF
TGTGCCTGGAAGAAGCAGGGTTTGACTGAAGCTTTCTTT
>TRBV29-1|TRBJ2-5|NA|once
CSGKTHQETQYF
TGTAGCGGAAAGACACACCAAGAGACCCAGTACTTT
>TRBV5-1|TRBJ2-2|NA|NA
CTSSAHVGGTNTGELFF
TGCACCAGCAGCGCCCACGTGGGCGGAACGAACACCGGGGAGCTGTTTTTT
>TRBV6-2/TRBV6-3|TRBJ2-1|NA|NA
CASTYQLGNERFF
TGTGCTAGCACTTACCAGTTGGGCAATGAGCGGTTCTTC